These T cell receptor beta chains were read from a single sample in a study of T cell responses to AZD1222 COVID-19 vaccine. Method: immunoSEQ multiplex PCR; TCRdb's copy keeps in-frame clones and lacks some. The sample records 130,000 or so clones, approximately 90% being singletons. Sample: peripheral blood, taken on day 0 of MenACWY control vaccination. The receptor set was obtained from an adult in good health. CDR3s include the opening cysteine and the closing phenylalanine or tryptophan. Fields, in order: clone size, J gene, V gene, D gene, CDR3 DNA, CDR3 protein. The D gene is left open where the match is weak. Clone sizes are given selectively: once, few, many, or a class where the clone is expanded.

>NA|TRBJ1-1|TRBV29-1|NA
TGCAGCGTTGAGGGAGGGTATTTTAGTGGAGCTTTCTTT
CSVEGGYFSGAFF
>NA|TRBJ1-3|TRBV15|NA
TGTGCCACCCAGGAACGGGGAAACACCATATATTTT
CATQERGNTIYF
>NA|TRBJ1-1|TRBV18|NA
TGTGCCAGCTCACCGCCAGCTAGCCGAAACACTGAAGCTTTCTTT
CASSPPASRNTEAFF
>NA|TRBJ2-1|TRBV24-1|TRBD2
TGTGCCACCAGTGTCCACCCTAGCGGACGGTACAATGAGCAGTTCTTC
CATSVHPSGRYNEQFF
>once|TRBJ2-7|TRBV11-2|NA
TGTGCCAGCAGCTTGACAACTGGCTCCTACGAGCAGTACTTC
CASSLTTGSYEQYF
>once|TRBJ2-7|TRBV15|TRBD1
TGTGCCACCAGCAGAGCCCCAGGACAGGGTTCCTACGAGCAGTACTTC
CATSRAPGQGSYEQYF
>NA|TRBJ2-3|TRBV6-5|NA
TGTGCCAGCAGTTTTCAGGGATACCGCACAGATACGCAGTATTTT
CASSFQGYRTDTQYF
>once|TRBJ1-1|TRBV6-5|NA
NA
CASTSVAANTEAFF
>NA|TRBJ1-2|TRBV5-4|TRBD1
TGTGCCAGCAGCGCTGACAGGGGGGTGAAAGATAACTATGGCTACACCTTC
CASSADRGVKDNYGYTF
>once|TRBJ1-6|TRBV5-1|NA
TGCGCCAGCAGCTTGGATGCAGGGGCCTATAATTCACCCCTCCACTTT
CASSLDAGAYNSPLHF
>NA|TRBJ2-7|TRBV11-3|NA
TGTGCCAGCAGCTTCAATATCGGGAGAGGCTCCTACGAGCAGTACTTC
CASSFNIGRGSYEQYF
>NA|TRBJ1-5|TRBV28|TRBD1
TGTGCCAGCAGTTTTAACAGGGGGTCCACTCAGCCCCAGCATTTT
CASSFNRGSTQPQHF
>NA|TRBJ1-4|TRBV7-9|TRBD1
TGTGCCAGCAGCTTAGCGGTAGGGGGCCGTAATGAAAAACTGTTTTTT
CASSLAVGGRNEKLFF
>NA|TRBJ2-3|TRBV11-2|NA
TGTGCCAGCAGCTTAGATAAAGGCACGGGTACGCAGTATTTT
CASSLDKGTGTQYF
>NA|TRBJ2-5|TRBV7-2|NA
TGTGCCAGCAGCTTACAGCGGGTAGAGACCCAGTACTTC
CASSLQRVETQYF
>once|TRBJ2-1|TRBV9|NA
TGTGCCAGCAGCGTAGGGCCCAATGAGCAGTTCTTC
CASSVGPNEQFF
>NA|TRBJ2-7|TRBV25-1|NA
TGTGCCAGCAGTGGGTACTACGAGCAGTACTTC
CASSGYYEQYF
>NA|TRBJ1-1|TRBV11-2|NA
TGTGCCAGCAGCTTTATAGGGACGAACACTGAAGCTTTCTTT
CASSFIGTNTEAFF
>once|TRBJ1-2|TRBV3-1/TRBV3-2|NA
TGTGCCAGCAGCCAAGGTCCCGGGGTCGATGGCTACACCTTC
CASSQGPGVDGYTF
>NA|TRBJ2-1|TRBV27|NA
TGTGCCAGCACGGGGAGCGACAATGAGCAGTTCTTC
CASTGSDNEQFF
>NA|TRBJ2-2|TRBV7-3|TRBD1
TGTGCCAGCAGGGCCGGGACAGGGATTACCGGGGAGCTGTTTTTT
CASRAGTGITGELFF
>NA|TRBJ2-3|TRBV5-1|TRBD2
TGCGCCAGCAGCCCCACCGGGACTACCCCGGTAGATACGCAGTATTTT
CASSPTGTTPVDTQYF
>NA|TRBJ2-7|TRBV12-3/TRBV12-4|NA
TGTGCCAGCAGTTTGCTGGGCGAGCAGTACTTC
CASSLLGEQYF
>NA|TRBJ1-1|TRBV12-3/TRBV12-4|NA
TGTGCCAGCAGTTTCAGGGAGGACACTGAAGCTTTCTTT
CASSFREDTEAFF
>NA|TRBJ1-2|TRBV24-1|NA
TGTGCCACCAGTGATCAGACAGACAACTATGGCTACACCTTC
CATSDQTDNYGYTF
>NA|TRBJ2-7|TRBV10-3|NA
TGTGCCATCAGTGAACAAGACGGGCTCTACGAGCAGTACTTC
CAISEQDGLYEQYF
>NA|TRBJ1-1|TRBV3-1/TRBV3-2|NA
TGTGCCAGCACAAAGGGAAGCACTGAAGCTTTCTTT
CASTKGSTEAFF
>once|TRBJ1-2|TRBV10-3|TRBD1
TGTGCCATCAGTTTCGCAGGGGGCGGTGGCTACACCTTC
CAISFAGGGGYTF
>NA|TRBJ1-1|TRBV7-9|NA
TGTGCCAGCAGCTTAAACGGCCAGATTAACACTGAAGCTTTCTTT
CASSLNGQINTEAFF
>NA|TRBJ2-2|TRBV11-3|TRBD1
TGTGCCAGCAGCGATCCTCGGGACAGGGGGGACACCGGGGAGCTGTTTTTT
CASSDPRDRGDTGELFF
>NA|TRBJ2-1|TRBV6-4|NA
TGTGCCAGCAGCCAGTGGGGCACCAATGAGCAGTTCTTC
CASSQWGTNEQFF
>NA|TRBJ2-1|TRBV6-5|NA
TGTGCCAGCAGCACGGCGTGGGATGAGCAGTTCTTC
CASSTAWDEQFF
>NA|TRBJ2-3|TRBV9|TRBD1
TGTGCCAGCAGCGTCCCGACAGGGAAGTCAGATACGCAGTATTTT
CASSVPTGKSDTQYF
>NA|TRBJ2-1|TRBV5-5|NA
TGTGCCAGCAGCGCGGACGTTAGCTCCTACAATGAGCAGTTCTTC
CASSADVSSYNEQFF
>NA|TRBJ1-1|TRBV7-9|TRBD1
TGTGCCAGCAGCTACCGCCCCGTGGACAGGGACGAAGCTTTCTTT
CASSYRPVDRDEAFF
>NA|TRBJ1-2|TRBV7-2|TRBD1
TGTGCCAGCAGCGCCCAAGGACAGGGTTATGGCTACACCTTC
CASSAQGQGYGYTF
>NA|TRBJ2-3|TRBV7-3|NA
TGTGCCAGCAGCTTAACGAGCGACCGCACAGATACGCAGTATTTT
CASSLTSDRTDTQYF
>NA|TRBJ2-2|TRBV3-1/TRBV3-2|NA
TGTGCCAGCACCCTAGACAGAACCGGGGAGCTGTTTTTT
CASTLDRTGELFF
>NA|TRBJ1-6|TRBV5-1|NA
TGCGCCAGCAGCTACTCAGGAGGAACTAATTCACCCCTCCACTTT
CASSYSGGTNSPLHF
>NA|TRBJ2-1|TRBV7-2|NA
TGTGCCAGCAGCTTAGCGCTCCGGGACTCCCAATTCTTC
CASSLALRDSQFF
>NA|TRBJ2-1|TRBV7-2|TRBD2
TGTGCCAGCAGCTTAGTGGGTAGCGGGAGAGATGAGCAGTTCTTC
CASSLVGSGRDEQFF
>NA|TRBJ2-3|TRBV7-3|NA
TGTGCCAGCAGCTTAAGGGCTAGCACAGATACGCAGTATTTT
CASSLRASTDTQYF
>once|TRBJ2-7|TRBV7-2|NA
TGTGCCAGCAGCTTAGCTAGCGGCGCCTCCTACGAGCAGTACTTC
CASSLASGASYEQYF
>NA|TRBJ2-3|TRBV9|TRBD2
TGTGCCAGCAGCCCTCAGGGACTAGCGGGAGGGCCTGTGACAGATACGCAGTATTTT
CASSPQGLAGGPVTDTQYF
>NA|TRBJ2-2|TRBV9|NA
TGTGCCAGCAGATCGACGCAGACGAACACCGGGGAGCTGTTTTTT
CASRSTQTNTGELFF
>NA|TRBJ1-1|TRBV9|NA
TGTGCCAGCAGCGTATTTGGGCACACTGAAGCTTTCTTT
CASSVFGHTEAFF
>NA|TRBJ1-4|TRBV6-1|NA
TGTGCCAGCAGTGATCTCGAAGTTGCAACTAATGAAAAACTGTTTTTT
CASSDLEVATNEKLFF